This T cell receptor (beta chain) was sequenced in a study of cytomegalovirus exposure and HLA in healthy donors. Study information: For the approximately 430 genotyped donors, roughly 80% fell within the Caucasian-associated ancestry cluster. Findings of the study overall: Only CMV serostatus was available as immune exposure information.

Primers included in the PCR were 60 Vbeta and 13 Jbeta primers. Sequenced by immunoSEQ multiplex PCR; TCRdb stores in-frame clones only, minus some. The table lists 110,000 to 150,000 clones, approximately 80% of them singletons, with over 9.5% in the top ten. Turning to this clone: Its antigen is currently unknown.

The germline V gene encodes CDR1 SNHLY and CDR2 FYNNEI. Germline trimming cut 10 bases from V and 3 bases from J; bases unmatched to any gene: 11. This CDR3 is built from 16 residues. This clonotype was obtained from a woman aged 55-69 years in good health and CMV-seropositive. What was sequenced was PBMCs. The chain couples TRBV2 to TRBJ2-7; 14 nucleotides agree with TRBD2. The CDR3 is CATRLAGGVWDYEQYF. The DNA of the CDR3 is TGTGCCACTCGACTAGCGGGAGGGGTTTGGGACTACGAGCAGTACTTC.